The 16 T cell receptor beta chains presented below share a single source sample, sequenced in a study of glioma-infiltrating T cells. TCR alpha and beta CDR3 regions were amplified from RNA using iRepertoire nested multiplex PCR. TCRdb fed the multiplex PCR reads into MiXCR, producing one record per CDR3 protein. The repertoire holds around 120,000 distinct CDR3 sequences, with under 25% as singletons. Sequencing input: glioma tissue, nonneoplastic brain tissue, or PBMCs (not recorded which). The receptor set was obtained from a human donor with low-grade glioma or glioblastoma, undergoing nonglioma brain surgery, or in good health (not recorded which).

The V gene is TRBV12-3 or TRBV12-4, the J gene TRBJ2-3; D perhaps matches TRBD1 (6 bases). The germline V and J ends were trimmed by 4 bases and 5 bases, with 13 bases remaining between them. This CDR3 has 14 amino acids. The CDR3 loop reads CASSSGTPLDTQYF. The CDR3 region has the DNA TGTGCCAGCAGTTCCGGGACACCTCTAGATACGCAGTATTTT.

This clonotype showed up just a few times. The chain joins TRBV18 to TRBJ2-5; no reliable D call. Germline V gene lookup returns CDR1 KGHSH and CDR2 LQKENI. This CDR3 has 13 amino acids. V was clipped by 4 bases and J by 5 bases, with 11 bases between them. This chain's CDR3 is CASSRVFDETQYF. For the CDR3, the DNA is TGTGCCAGCTCACGGGTTTTTGACGAGACCCAGTACTTC.

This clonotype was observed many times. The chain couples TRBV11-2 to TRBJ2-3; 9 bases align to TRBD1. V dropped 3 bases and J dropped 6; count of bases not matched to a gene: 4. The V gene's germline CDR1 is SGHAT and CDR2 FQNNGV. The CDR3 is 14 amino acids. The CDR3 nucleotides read TGTGCCAGCAGCTTGGACAGGGGAAGCGATACGCAGTATTTT. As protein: CASSLDRGSDTQYF. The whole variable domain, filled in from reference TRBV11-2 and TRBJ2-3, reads EAGVAQSPRYKIIEKRQSVAFWCNPISGHATLYWYQQILGQGPKLLIQFQNNGVVDDSQLPKDRFSAERLKGVDSTLKIQPAKLEDSAVYLCASSLDRGSDTQYFGPGTRLTVL.

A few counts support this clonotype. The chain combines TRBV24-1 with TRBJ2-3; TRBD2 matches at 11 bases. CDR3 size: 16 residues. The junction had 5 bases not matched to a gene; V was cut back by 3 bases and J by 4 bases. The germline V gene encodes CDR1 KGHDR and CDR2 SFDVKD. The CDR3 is CATSDLAGGQADTQYF. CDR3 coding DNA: TGTGCCACCAGTGATCTAGCGGGGGGTCAGGCAGATACGCAGTATTTT.

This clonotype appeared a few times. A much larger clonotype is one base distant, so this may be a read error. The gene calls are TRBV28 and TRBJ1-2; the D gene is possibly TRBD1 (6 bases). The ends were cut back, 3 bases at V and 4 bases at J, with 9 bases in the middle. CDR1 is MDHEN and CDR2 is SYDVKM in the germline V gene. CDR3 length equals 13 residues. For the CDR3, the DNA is TGTGCCAGCAGTTTCGGACAGCTCTATGGCTACACCTTC. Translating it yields CASSFGQLYGYTF.

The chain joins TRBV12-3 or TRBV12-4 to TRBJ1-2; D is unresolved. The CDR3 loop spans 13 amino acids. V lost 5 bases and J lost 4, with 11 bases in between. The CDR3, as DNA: TGTGCCAGCAGTCCCCGAAGGGTCTATGGCTACACCTTC. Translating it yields CASSPRRVYGYTF.

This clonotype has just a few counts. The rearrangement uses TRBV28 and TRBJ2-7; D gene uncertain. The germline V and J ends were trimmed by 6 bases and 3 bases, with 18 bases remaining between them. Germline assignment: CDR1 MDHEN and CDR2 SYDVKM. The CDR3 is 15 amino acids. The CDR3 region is CASSSYLISDYEQYV. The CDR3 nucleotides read TGTGCCAGCAGCTCCTACCTCATTTCGGACTACGAGCAGTACGTC.

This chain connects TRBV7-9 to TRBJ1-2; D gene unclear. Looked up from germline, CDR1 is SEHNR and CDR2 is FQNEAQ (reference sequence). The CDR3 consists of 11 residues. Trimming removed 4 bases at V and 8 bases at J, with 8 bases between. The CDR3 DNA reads TGTGCCAGCAGCTCGGAACTGGGCTACACCTTC. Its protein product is CASSSELGYTF.

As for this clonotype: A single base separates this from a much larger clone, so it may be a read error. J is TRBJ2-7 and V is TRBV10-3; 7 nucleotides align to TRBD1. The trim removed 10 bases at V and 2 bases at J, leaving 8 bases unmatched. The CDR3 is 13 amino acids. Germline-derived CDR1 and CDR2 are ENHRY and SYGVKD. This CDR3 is CATSGTDPYEQYV. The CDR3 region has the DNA TGTGCCACCTCCGGGACAGATCCCTACGAGCAGTACGTC.

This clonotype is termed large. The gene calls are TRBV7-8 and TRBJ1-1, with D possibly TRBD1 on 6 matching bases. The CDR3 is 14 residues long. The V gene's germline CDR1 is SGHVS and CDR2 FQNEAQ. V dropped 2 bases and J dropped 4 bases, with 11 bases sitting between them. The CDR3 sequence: CASSLWGRGTEAFF. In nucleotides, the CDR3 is TGTGCCAGCAGCTTATGGGGGCGAGGCACTGAAGCTTTCTTT.

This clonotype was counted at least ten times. The CDR3 coding sequence is TGTGCCACCAGCAGAGATCTGGGGGGTGAAGCTTTCTTT. It translates to CATSRDLGGEAFF. The chain recombines TRBV15 with TRBJ1-1, with D maybe TRBD1 (5 bases). CDR1 LNHNV and CDR2 YYDKDF come from the germline V gene (reference sequence). The V gene lost 0 bases and the J gene lost 7 bases, with 9 bases spanning the gap. CDR3 length equals 13 residues.

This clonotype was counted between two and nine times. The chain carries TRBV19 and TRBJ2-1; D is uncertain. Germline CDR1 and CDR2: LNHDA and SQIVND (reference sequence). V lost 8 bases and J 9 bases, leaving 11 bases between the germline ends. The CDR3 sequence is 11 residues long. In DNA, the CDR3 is TGTGCCAGTTTGGTGGGTATTGAGCAGTTCTTC. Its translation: CASLVGIEQFF.

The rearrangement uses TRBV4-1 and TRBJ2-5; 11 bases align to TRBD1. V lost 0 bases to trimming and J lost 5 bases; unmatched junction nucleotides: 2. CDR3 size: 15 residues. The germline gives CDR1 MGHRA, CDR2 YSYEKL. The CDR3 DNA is TGCGCCAGCAGCCAAGACGGGACAGGGGGGGAGACCCAGTACTTC. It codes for CASSQDGTGGETQYF.

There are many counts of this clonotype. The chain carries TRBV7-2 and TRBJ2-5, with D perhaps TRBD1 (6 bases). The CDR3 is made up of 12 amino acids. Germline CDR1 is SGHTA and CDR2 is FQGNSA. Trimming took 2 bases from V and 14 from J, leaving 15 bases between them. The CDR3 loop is CASSLSETGHYF. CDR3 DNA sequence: TGTGCCAGCAGCTTATCGGAAACAGGGCATTACTTC.

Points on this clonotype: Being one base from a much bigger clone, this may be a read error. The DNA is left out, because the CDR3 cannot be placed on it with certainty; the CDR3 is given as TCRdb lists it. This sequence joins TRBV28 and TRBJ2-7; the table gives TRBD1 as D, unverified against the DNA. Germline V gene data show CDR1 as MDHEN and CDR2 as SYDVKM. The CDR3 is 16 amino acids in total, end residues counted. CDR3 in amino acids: CASSLEREVNSYEQYV.

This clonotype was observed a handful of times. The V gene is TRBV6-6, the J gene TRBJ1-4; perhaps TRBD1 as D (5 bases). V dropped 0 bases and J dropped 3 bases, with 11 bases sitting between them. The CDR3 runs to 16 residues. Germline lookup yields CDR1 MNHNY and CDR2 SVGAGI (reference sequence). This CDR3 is CASSYSLDSANEKLFF. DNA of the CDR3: TGTGCCAGCAGTTACTCGTTAGACAGCGCTAATGAAAAACTGTTTTTT.